These T cell receptor beta chains were read from a single sample in a study of T-cell memory formation after mild COVID-19. From the 5' RACE reads, TCRdb called clonotypes with MiXCR, one entry per CDR3 protein. Here the sample spans some 490,000 distinct CDR3 sequences, around a sixth being singletons. The sequenced sample was PBMCs or a T cell subset sorted from them (not recorded which). All receptors come from an adult woman who had mild COVID-19 (a few samples of this study predate the infection). Cell type and time point are not known. The CDR3 runs from the conserved cysteine through the conserved F or W. The D gene is left open where the match is weak. Clone size, where shown, is once, few, many, or a class for clones that have expanded.

clone_size	d_call	v_call	j_call	cdr3_aa	cdr3_nt
few	NA	TRBV11-3	TRBJ2-7	CASSLDWDPTYEQYF	TGTGCCAGCAGCCTAGATTGGGACCCTACCTACGAGCAGTACTTC
NA	TRBD1	TRBV30	TRBJ1-2	CAWSRTGGYTF	TGTGCCTGGAGTAGGACAGGCGGCTACACCTTC
NA	NA	TRBV27	TRBJ2-3	CASGGDPWDTQYF	TGTGCCAGCGGGGGAGACCCTTGGGATACGCAGTATTTT
NA	TRBD1	TRBV20-1	TRBJ1-1	CSAGNRGLNTEAFF	TGCAGTGCTGGAAACAGGGGGCTGAACACTGAAGCTTTCTTT
few	NA	TRBV29-1	TRBJ2-3	CSVEDTQYF	TGCAGCGTTGAAGATACGCAGTATTTT
few	TRBD1	TRBV5-1	TRBJ2-2	CASSLAGQGAITGELFF	TGCGCCAGCAGCTTGGCCGGACAGGGGGCGATCACCGGGGAGCTGTTTTTT
NA	NA	TRBV2	TRBJ2-1	CASISPSYNEQFF	TGTGCCAGCATATCCCCCTCCTACAATGAGCAGTTCTTC
NA	TRBD2	TRBV3-1	TRBJ2-3	CASSQDPGGLAGTDTQYF	TGTGCCAGCAGCCAAGATCCGGGAGGACTAGCGGGCACAGATACGCAGTATTTT
few	NA	TRBV18	TRBJ2-7	CASSPPIGVYEQYF	TGTGCCAGCTCACCTCCCATAGGGGTGTACGAGCAGTACTTC
few	NA	TRBV7-9	TRBJ2-3	CASSPRQKGSHTQYF	TGTGCCAGCAGCCCCCGACAGAAGGGGTCTCATACGCAGTATTTT
NA	NA	TRBV29-1	TRBJ1-1	CSVPTGDNTEAFF	TGCAGCGTCCCGACAGGAGATAACACTGAAGCTTTCTTT
few	NA	TRBV9	TRBJ1-2	CASSVVGNYGYTF	TGTGCCAGCAGCGTAGTCGGAAACTATGGCTACACCTTC
NA	NA	TRBV7-3	TRBJ2-1	CASSSGPLSSNEQFF	TGTGCCAGCAGCTCCGGGCCGCTTTCGTCCAATGAGCAGTTCTTC
NA	NA	TRBV5-1	TRBJ1-6	CASSLESGTALSLHF	TGCGCCAGCAGCTTGGAGTCCGGGACCGCTTTATCCCTCCACTTT
few	NA	TRBV15	TRBJ2-3	CATSRGPGDTDTQYF	TGTGCCACCAGCAGGGGTCCGGGGGACACAGATACGCAGTATTTT
many	NA	TRBV7-2	TRBJ2-5	CASSPMTRGFQETQYF	TGTGCCAGCAGCCCGATGACTAGGGGGTTCCAAGAGACCCAGTACTTC
few	NA	TRBV6-1	TRBJ1-2	CASSASAAYGYTF	TGTGCCAGCAGTGCCTCAGCAGCCTATGGCTACACCTTC
NA	NA	TRBV2	TRBJ1-1	CASSKRGPDTEAFF	TGTGCCAGCAGTAAGCGGGGGCCGGACACTGAAGCTTTCTTT
few	NA	TRBV20-1	TRBJ2-7	CSAPLSSSYEQYF	TGCAGTGCCCCCCTGTCTAGCTCCTACGAGCAGTACTTC
few	NA	TRBV28	TRBJ2-1	CASSLESLWNEQFF	TGTGCCAGCAGTTTGGAAAGCCTGTGGAATGAGCAGTTCTTC
NA	TRBD2	TRBV20-1	TRBJ2-3	CSAKGTSGRTDTQYF	TGCAGTGCTAAAGGGACTAGCGGGAGAACAGATACGCAGTATTTT
NA	NA	TRBV4-3	TRBJ2-5	CASSPRGSWGETQYF	TGCGCCAGCAGCCCCCGCGGGTCCTGGGGGGAGACCCAGTACTTC
many	TRBD2	TRBV6-6	TRBJ2-7	CASSGGLAGGPFPNEQYF	TGTGCCAGCAGTGGCGGACTAGCGGGGGGCCCTTTTCCCAACGAGCAGTACTTC
NA	TRBD1	TRBV6-6	TRBJ1-3	CASSRWTGGGNTIYF	TGTGCCAGCAGTAGATGGACAGGGGGAGGAAACACCATATATTTT
few	NA	TRBV9	TRBJ1-2	CASSVDGMLDAGYTF	TGTGCCAGCAGCGTAGACGGCATGCTCGACGCTGGCTACACCTTC
NA	NA	TRBV30	TRBJ1-2	CAWRAQTGLYGYTF	TGTGCCTGGAGGGCCCAGACAGGACTCTATGGCTACACCTTC
few	TRBD2	TRBV27	TRBJ2-1	CASSLHGLAGGRNEQFF	TGTGCCAGCAGTTTACACGGACTAGCGGGAGGACGCAATGAGCAGTTCTTC
many	TRBD1	TRBV7-6	TRBJ2-7	CASSSFSGTGGSYEQYF	TGTGCCAGCAGTTCATTCTCCGGGACAGGGGGCTCCTACGAGCAGTACTTC
NA	TRBD2	TRBV20-1	TRBJ2-7	CSAPARSVLAGTYEQYF	TGCAGTGCTCCCGCTCGGTCAGTACTAGCGGGAACCTACGAGCAGTACTTC
NA	TRBD1	TRBV2	TRBJ2-7	CASSAHGTEPYEQYF	TGTGCCAGCAGTGCCCACGGGACAGAGCCCTACGAGCAGTACTTC
few	NA	TRBV5-1	TRBJ1-2	CASSSGRPIGYTF	TGCGCCAGCAGCTCGGGGAGGCCCATTGGCTACACCTTC
many	NA	TRBV7-2	TRBJ2-7	CASSLPGSHEQYF	TGTGCCAGCAGCTTACCGGGGAGCCACGAGCAGTACTTC
once	NA	TRBV10-3	TRBJ2-5	CAISDRGRETQYF	TGTGCCATCAGTGACAGGGGTCGGGAGACCCAGTACTTC
NA	NA	TRBV4-2	TRBJ1-2	CASSQKGDYGYTF	TGTGCCAGCAGCCAAAAGGGGGACTATGGCTACACCTTC
many	NA	TRBV9	TRBJ1-2	CASSSLYGYTF	TGTGCCAGCAGCAGCCTCTATGGCTACACCTTC
few	TRBD1	TRBV7-3	TRBJ2-3	CASSLGQGLVGDTQYF	TGTGCCAGCAGCCTGGGACAGGGGTTGGTAGGAGATACGCAGTATTTT
NA	TRBD2	TRBV5-1	TRBJ2-2	CATATSGNVGELFF	TGCGCCACTGCGACTAGCGGGAACGTCGGGGAGCTGTTTTTT
few	TRBD2	TRBV9	TRBJ2-3	CASSVTSGLTDTQYF	TGTGCCAGCAGCGTTACTAGCGGCCTCACAGATACGCAGTATTTT
NA	NA	TRBV24-1	TRBJ2-7	CATSAAGGPYEQYF	TGTGCCACCAGTGCAGCAGGAGGACCCTACGAGCAGTACTTC
few	NA	TRBV24-1	TRBJ1-2	CATSGHSFSYGYTF	TGTGCCACCAGTGGTCACAGCTTCTCCTATGGCTACACCTTC
few	NA	TRBV5-1	TRBJ2-3	CASSRPLRSSSTDTQYF	TGCGCCAGCAGCCGCCCGCTTAGATCATCTAGCACAGATACGCAGTATTTT
many	NA	TRBV12-3/TRBV12-4	TRBJ2-5	CASSLSSSGSETQYF	TGTGCCAGCAGTTTAAGTAGCAGTGGTTCAGAGACCCAGTACTTC
many	NA	TRBV30	TRBJ2-3	CAWSPGGADTQYF	TGTGCCTGGAGTCCCGGAGGGGCAGATACGCAGTATTTT
few	NA	TRBV19	TRBJ2-7	CASSMGGSEQYF	TGTGCCAGTAGTATGGGCGGGTCCGAGCAGTACTTC
NA	TRBD1	TRBV2	TRBJ1-2	CASSKDRVTGGYTF	TGTGCCAGCAGTAAGGACAGGGTAACGGGTGGCTACACCTTC